The sequence of this T cell receptor beta chain was determined in a study of T cell responses to AZD1222 COVID-19 vaccine. Overall study results and limits: Vaccine-associated CD4 TCRs ranged over spike, dominating at 160-218 and 743-854.

Measured with immunoSEQ multiplex PCR; TCRdb has only the in-frame clones, and not every one. The table lists 150,000 to 200,000 clones, about 90% of them singletons. CDR1 LGHNA and CDR2 YSLEER come from the germline V gene. V shed 4 bases, J shed 5 bases, and the junction held 7 bases outside the gene matches. The CDR3 spans 14 residues. As regards this clone: Its antigen is unidentified.

The input for sequencing was peripheral blood, taken 28 days after the second AZD1222 dose. The chain carries TRBV4-3 and TRBJ2-7; 8 bases agree with TRBD1. The receptor was isolated from an adult who received the AZD1222 COVID-19 vaccine. The CDR3 protein is CASSRQGANHEQYF. Here the CDR3 DNA reads TGCGCCAGCAGCCGCCAGGGGGCGAACCACGAGCAGTACTTC.